One sample yielded the 9 T cell receptor beta chains listed below, sequenced in a study of naive and memory T cell subsets (dated by TCRdb to 2017 to 2019). Using 3' ligation of a UMI-containing oligonucleotide to TCR cDNA, the study laid out a robust and sensitive protocol to amplify, sequence and analyze TCRs. Libraries came from UMI-ligation and nested PCR. Sequencing relied on an Illumina MiSeq. The ligated cDNA was amplified by four rounds of PCR, in which nested alpha and beta constant region primers were used together with the SP2 primer. TCRdb passed the public sequencing reads through fastp at Q25 and MiXCR, retaining productive beta sequences. Rows with one shared CDR3 protein collapse into an entry with the most common genes and DNA. The sample profile shows over 20,000 distinct CDR3 sequences; about 5.2% of them were found once. The leading ten clones occupy 7% to 8% of the sample. Specimen: blood. The receptor source for this set is an adult in good health.

CDR3 bases: TGCAGCGTTGAGGCTGTGAGCACAGATACGCAGTATTTT. It codes for CSVEAVSTDTQYF. The chain uses TRBV29-1 and TRBJ2-3, with D unresolved. From germline, CDR1 is SQVTM and CDR2 ANQGSEA. Trimming removed 3 bases at V and 0 bases at J, with 7 bases between. This CDR3 region has 13 residues.

This clonotype was recorded a few times. The gene calls are TRBV4-2 and TRBJ2-1; D perhaps matches TRBD2 (6 bases). V was shortened by 1 base and J by 7 bases, with 11 bases between the two germline ends. CDR1 and CDR2 from the germline V gene are LGHNA and YNFKEQ. CDR3 length: 14 residues. The DNA of the CDR3 is TGTGCCAGCAGCCAAGCGGGAGAAGAAAATGAGCAGTTCTTC. Its translation is CASSQAGEENEQFF.

This clonotype has a count of ten or more. This rearrangement joins TRBV20-1 to TRBJ2-6; D is uncertain. This CDR3 has 14 residues. The germline CDR1 and CDR2 sequences are DFQATT and SNEGSKA (reference sequence). The ends were cut back, 6 bases at V and 0 bases at J, with 9 bases in the middle. CDR3 protein: CSALPGSGANVLTF. CDR3 sequence (DNA): TGCAGTGCCCTCCCGGGCTCTGGGGCCAACGTCCTGACTTTC.

This clonotype was seen ten or more times. This chain uses TRBV27 with TRBJ1-5; no definite D call. V lost 1 base and J 0 bases, leaving 19 bases between the germline ends. This CDR3 spans 19 amino acids. CDR1 and CDR2 from the germline V gene are MNHEY and SMNVEV (reference sequence). The CDR3 is CASSLFGRELWASNQPQHF. CDR3 nucleotide sequence: TGTGCCAGCAGTTTATTTGGCCGGGAACTGTGGGCTAGCAATCAGCCCCAGCATTTT.

Note on this clonotype: A single base separates this from a much larger clone, so it may be a read error. This chain uses TRBV9 with TRBJ2-1, with 8 nucleotides matching TRBD2. The CDR3 is made up of 13 amino acids. With 7 bases clipped from V and 13 bases from J, the junction kept 13 bases outside the gene matches. Per the germline V gene, CDR1 is SGDLS and CDR2 is YYNGEE. The CDR3 region is CASAGAGARDQFF. DNA of the CDR3: TGTGCCAGCGCAGGAGCGGGAGCGCGGGACCAGTTCTTC.

This chain connects TRBV13 to TRBJ2-1; TRBD2 aligns across 9 bases. V dropped 5 bases and J dropped 8; count of bases not matched to a gene: 19. The CDR3 runs 18 residues. Germline CDR1 is PRHDT and CDR2 is FYEKMQ (reference sequence). Here the CDR3 reads CASSPSDPHSGSRDEQFF. CDR3 in DNA: TGTGCCAGCAGCCCATCCGACCCACATAGCGGGAGTCGAGATGAGCAGTTCTTC. The entire variable domain, with the rest obtained from reference TRBV13 and TRBJ2-1, is as follows: AAGVIQSPRHLIKEKRETATLKCYPIPRHDTVYWYQQGPGQDPQFLISFYEKMQSDKGSIPDRFSAQQFSDYHSELNMSSLELGDSALYFCASSPSDPHSGSRDEQFFGPGTRLTVL.

This clonotype was found a few times. This chain joins TRBV18 and TRBJ2-1; D is undetermined. Deletions cut 2 bases from V and 5 bases from J, with 10 bases between. CDR3 size: 14 residues. CDR1 KGHSH and CDR2 LQKENI come from the germline V gene. Here the CDR3 DNA reads TGTGCCAGCTCACCAAACGCTGGTCACAATGAGCAGTTCTTC. Translated, it gives CASSPNAGHNEQFF.

This clonotype was detected only a few times. The junction departs from germline at one end; a sequencing error may be responsible. The chain links TRBV7-6 to TRBJ1-5, with D uncertain. Germline V gene sequence: CDR1 SGHVS, CDR2 FNYEAQ. The CDR3 loop spans 16 amino acids. CDR3 in amino acids: CASSLDGRSSNQPQHF. CDR3 DNA sequence: TGTGCCAGCAGTTTAGACGGGAGGAGTAGCAATCAGCCCCAGCATTTT.

In its sample, this clonotype was seen many times. The genes are TRBV18 and TRBJ1-1; possibly TRBD1 for D (6 bases). V lost 3 bases to trimming and J lost 3 bases, with 8 bases between them. CDR1 is KGHSH and CDR2 is LQKENI in the germline V gene. CDR3 length equals 13 residues. The CDR3 reads CASSPQGYTEAFF. In nucleotides, the CDR3 is TGTGCCAGCTCACCTCAGGGGTACACTGAAGCTTTCTTT.